The entry below gives a single T cell receptor (beta chain) sequence along with its context. The source of the sample is a study of OX40 agonist ivuxolimab in advanced cancers. The V and J ends lost 4 bases and 7 bases respectively, with 26 bases between them. This CDR3 comprises 17 residues. Germline-derived CDR1 and CDR2 are SGHNT and YYREEE (reference sequence). TCRdb's copy holds only in-frame clones and misses some; the assay was immunoSEQ multiplex PCR. Of over 60,000 clones listed, around 80% are singletons. The sequenced sample was CD4+ or CD8+ T cells sorted from blood, obtained in a trial of the OX40 agonist ivuxolimab. This receptor was taken from an adult with an advanced solid tumor such as melanoma, head and neck, liver or kidney cancer. V is TRBV5-4 and J is TRBJ1-1, with D tentatively TRBD1 (5 bases). The CDR3: CASSGSVVGVRQGEAFF. The DNA for the CDR3 is TGTGCCAGCAGCGGCTCGGTCGTCGGGGTGCGGCAGGGTGAAGCTTTCTTT.